This TCR beta chain was found in a study of OX40 agonist ivuxolimab in advanced cancers. Across the study: Prior anti-PD-1, anti-PD-L1 or anti-CTLA-4 therapy was allowed; 40% had some. Study results and limitations: In general, CD8+ T cells held more expanded clones than CD4+ did, on average.

The CDR3 is 16 amino acids. The V gene lost 5 bases and the J gene lost 5 bases, with 21 bases spanning the gap. Germline-derived CDR1 and CDR2 are SGHVS and FQNEAQ. As for this clone: Its antigen is undetermined.

Assay: immunoSEQ multiplex PCR; the TCRdb copy retains only in-frame clones and omits some. The sample contains roughly 48,000 clones, 65% to 85% of which appear only once. Sequencing was performed on CD4+ or CD8+ T cells sorted from blood, taken in a trial of the OX40 agonist ivuxolimab. The clonotype originates from an adult with an advanced solid tumor such as melanoma, head and neck, liver or kidney cancer. The chain is built from TRBV7-8 and TRBJ2-5; D is possibly TRBD1 or TRBD2 (5 bases each). The CDR3 sequence: CASSLHRDLLRETQYF. The CDR3 nucleotides are TGTGCCAGCAGCCTACATAGGGACCTGCTACGGGAGACCCAGTACTTC.